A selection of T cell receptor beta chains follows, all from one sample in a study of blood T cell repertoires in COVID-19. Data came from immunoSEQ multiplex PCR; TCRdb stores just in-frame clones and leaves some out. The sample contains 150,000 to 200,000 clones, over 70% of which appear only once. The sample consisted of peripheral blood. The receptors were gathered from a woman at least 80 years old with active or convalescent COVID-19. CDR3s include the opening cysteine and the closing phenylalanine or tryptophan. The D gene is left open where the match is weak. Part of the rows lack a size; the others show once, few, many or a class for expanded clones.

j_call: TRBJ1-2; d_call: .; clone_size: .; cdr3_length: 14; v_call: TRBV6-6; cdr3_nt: TGTGCCAGCAGAGGGGAAGGGCGTAACTATGGCTACACCTTC; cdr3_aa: CASRGEGRNYGYTF
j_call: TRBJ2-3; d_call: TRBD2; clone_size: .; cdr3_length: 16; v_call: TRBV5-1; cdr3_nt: TGCGCCAGCAGCTGGGGGCTAGCGGGGAGCACAGATACGCAGTATTTT; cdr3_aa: CASSWGLAGSTDTQYF
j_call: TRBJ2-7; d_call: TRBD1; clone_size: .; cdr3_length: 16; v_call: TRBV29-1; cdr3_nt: TGCAGCGTCTCCAGTAGGGGGGGACAGGGAGTATGGGAGCAGTACTTC; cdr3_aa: CSVSSRGGQGVWEQYF
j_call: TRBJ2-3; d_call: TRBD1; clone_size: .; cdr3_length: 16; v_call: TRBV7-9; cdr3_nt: TGTGCCAGCAGCTCCCGGGACAGGGGGCGCACAGATACGCAGTATTTT; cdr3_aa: CASSSRDRGRTDTQYF
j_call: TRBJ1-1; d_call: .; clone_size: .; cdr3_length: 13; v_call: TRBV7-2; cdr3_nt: TGTGCCAGCAGCTTATGGACGGGGGGTGTAACTTTCTTT; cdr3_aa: CASSLWTGGVTFF
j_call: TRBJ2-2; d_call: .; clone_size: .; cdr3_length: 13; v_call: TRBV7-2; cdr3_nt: TGTGCCAGCAGCTTAGGACTCTCCGGGGAGCTGTTTTTT; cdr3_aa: CASSLGLSGELFF
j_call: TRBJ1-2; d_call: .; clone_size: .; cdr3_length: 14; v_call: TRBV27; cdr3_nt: TGTGCCAGCAGTTTACGCGACAGTAACTATGGCTACACCTTC; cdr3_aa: CASSLRDSNYGYTF
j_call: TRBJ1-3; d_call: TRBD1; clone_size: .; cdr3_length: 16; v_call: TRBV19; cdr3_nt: TGTGCCAGTAGTGGCCGGGACAGAGCGTCTGGAAACACCATATATTTT; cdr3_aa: CASSGRDRASGNTIYF
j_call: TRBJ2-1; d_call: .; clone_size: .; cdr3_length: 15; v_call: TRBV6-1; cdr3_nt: TGTGCCAGCAGTGAAATCCAGGGGTACGGGCATGAGCAGTTCTTC; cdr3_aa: CASSEIQGYGHEQFF
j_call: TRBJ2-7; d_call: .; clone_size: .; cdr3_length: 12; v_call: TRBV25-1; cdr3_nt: TGTGCCAGCACCGGGAATTCCTACGAGCAGTACTTC; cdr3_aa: CASTGNSYEQYF
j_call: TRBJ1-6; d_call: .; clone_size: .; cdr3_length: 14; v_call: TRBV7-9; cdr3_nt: TGTGCCAGCAGCTTAAGGGGGGGTGATTCACCCCTCCACTTT; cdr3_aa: CASSLRGGDSPLHF
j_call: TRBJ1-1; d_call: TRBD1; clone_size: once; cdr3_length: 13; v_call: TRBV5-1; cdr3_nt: TGCGCCAGCAGCTGGGACAGGACCACTGAAGCTTTCTTT; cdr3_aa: CASSWDRTTEAFF
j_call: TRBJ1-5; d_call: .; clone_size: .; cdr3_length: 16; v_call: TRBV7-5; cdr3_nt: TGTGCCAGAAGCTTAGTAGCCAGGGCGAGACGTCAGCCCCAGCATTTT; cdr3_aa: CARSLVARARRQPQHF
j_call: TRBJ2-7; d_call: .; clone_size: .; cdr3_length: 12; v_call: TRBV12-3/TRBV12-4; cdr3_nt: TGTGCCAGCAGTTCACAGGGCTACGAGCAGTACTTC; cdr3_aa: CASSSQGYEQYF
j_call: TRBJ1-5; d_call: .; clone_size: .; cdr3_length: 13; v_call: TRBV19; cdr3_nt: TGTGCCAGTACGCGGGGGGGTAATCAGCCCCAGCATTTT; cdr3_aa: CASTRGGNQPQHF
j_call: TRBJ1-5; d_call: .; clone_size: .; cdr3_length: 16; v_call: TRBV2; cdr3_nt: TGTGCCAGCAGTGAAAATAGACCAGACTTAAATCAGCCCCAGCATTTT; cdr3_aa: CASSENRPDLNQPQHF
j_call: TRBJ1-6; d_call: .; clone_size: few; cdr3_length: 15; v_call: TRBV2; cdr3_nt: TGTGCCAGCAGTGAACTGGCCTCGGGAAATTCACCCCTCCACTTT; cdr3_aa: CASSELASGNSPLHF
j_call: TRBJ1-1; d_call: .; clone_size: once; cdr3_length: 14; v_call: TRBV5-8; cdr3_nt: TGTGCCAGCAGCTCTGGACAGATGAACACTGAAGCTTTCTTT; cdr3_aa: CASSSGQMNTEAFF
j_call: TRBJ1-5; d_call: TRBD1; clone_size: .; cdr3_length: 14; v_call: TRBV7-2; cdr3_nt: TGTGCCAGCAGCCAGGGACAGTTCAATCAGCCCCAGCATTTT; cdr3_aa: CASSQGQFNQPQHF
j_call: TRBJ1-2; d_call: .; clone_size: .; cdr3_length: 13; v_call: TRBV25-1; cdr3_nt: TGTGCCAGCAATACACAACAGGGATATGGCTACACCTTC; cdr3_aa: CASNTQQGYGYTF
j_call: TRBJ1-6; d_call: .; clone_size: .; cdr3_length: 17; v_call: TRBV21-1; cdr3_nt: TGTGCCAGCAGCAAAGGGGTCATAGGACAGGGTACTTCACCCCTCCACTTT; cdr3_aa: CASSKGVIGQGTSPLHF
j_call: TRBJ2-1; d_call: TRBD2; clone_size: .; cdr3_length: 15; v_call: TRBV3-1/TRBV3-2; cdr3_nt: TGTGCCAGCAGCCGGGGTCTAGCGGGGGCGCCGGAGCAGTTCTTC; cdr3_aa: CASSRGLAGAPEQFF
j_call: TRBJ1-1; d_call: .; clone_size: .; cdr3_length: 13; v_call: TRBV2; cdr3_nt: TGTGCCAGCAGTGCCGACAGGACGACTGAAGCTTTCTTT; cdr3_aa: CASSADRTTEAFF
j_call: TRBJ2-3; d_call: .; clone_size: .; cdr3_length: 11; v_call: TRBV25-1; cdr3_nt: TGTGCCAGCAGCCTCCAGAATACGCAGTATTTT; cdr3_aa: CASSLQNTQYF
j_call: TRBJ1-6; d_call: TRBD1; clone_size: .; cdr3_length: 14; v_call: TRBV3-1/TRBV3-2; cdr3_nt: TGTGCCAGCAGCCCGACAGGGTTTCATTCACCCCTCCACTTT; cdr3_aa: CASSPTGFHSPLHF
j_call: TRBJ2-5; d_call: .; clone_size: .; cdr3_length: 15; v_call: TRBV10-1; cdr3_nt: TGCGCCAGCAGTGAGAATGGCCGCGGGCAAGAGACCCAGTACTTC; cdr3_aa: CASSENGRGQETQYF
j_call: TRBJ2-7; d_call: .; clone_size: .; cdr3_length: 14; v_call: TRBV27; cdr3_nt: TGTGCCAGCAGCCGACTGGGAGTGGGATACGAGCAGTACTTC; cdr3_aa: CASSRLGVGYEQYF
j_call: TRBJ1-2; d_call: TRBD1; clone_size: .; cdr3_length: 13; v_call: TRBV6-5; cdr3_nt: TGTGCCAGCAGCTCTACAGGGGGCCGGGGCTACACCTTC; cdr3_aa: CASSSTGGRGYTF
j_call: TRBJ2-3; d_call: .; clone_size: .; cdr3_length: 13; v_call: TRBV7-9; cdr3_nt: TGTGCCAGCAGCTTAGAACGGGCAGATACGCAGTATTTT; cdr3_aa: CASSLERADTQYF
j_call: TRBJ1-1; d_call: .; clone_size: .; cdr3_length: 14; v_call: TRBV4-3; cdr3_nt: TGCGCCAGCAGCCTAAGAGAGGCAGACACTGAAGCTTTCTTT; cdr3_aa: CASSLREADTEAFF
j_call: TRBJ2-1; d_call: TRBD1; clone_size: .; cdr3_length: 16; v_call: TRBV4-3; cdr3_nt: TGCGCCAGCAGCCACCGCGGGACAGGGCTTTACAATGAGCAGTTCTTC; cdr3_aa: CASSHRGTGLYNEQFF
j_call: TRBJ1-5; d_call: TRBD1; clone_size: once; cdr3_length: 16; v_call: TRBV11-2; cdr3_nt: TGTGCCAGCACCAAATCACAGGGGGCACTCAATCAGCCCCAGCATTTT; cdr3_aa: CASTKSQGALNQPQHF
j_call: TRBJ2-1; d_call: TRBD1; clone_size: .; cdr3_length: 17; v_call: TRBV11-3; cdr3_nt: TGTGCCAGCAGCACCCTTGACAGGGGCCGATACGGGGATGAGCAGTTCTTC; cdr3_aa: CASSTLDRGRYGDEQFF
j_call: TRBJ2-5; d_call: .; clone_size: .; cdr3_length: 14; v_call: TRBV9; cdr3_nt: TGTGCCAGCAGCCCCCGGGACTTTCAAGAGACCCAGTACTTC; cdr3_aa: CASSPRDFQETQYF
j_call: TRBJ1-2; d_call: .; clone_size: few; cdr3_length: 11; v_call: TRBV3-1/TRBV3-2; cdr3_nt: TGTGCCAGCAGCCAGAACGGTGGCTACACCTTC; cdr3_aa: CASSQNGGYTF
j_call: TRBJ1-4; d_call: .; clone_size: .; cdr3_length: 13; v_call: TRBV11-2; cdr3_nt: TGTGCCAGCAGCGCCGGCACACAGGGTAAACTGTTTTTT; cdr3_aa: CASSAGTQGKLFF
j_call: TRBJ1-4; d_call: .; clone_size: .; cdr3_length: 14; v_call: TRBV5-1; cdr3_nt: TGCGCCAGCAGGCTCGGGGTTGCTGCGGAAAAACTGTTTTTT; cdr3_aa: CASRLGVAAEKLFF
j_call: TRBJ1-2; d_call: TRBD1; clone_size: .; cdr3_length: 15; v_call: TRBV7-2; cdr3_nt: TGTGCCAGCAGCCCCCGAACAGGGGGGCTCTATGGCTACACCTTC; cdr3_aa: CASSPRTGGLYGYTF
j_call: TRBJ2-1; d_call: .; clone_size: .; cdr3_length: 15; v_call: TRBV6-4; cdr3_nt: TGTGCCAGCAGTGCCCGTCCTAGTACAGGCAATGAGCAGTTCTTC; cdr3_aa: CASSARPSTGNEQFF
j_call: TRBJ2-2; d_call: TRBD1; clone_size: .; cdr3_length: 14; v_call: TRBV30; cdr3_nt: TGTGCCTGGAGGGGACAGGGGTACACCGGGGAGCTGTTTTTT; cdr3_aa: CAWRGQGYTGELFF
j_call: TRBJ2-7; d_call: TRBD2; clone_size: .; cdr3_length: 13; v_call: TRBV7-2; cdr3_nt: TGTGCCAGCAGCTCCCGGGGGGCCTACGAGCAGTACTTC; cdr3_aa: CASSSRGAYEQYF
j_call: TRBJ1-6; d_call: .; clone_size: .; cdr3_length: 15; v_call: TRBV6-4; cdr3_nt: TGTGCCAGCAGTGACTACCCCACAGGGCAATCACCCCTCCACTTT; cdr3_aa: CASSDYPTGQSPLHF
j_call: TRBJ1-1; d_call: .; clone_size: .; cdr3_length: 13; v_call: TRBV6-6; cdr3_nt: TGTGCCAGCAGTTACCCCCTCGGGACTGAAGCTTTCTTT; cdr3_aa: CASSYPLGTEAFF
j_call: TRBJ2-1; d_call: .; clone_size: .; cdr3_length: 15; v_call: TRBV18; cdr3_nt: TGTGCCAGCTCACCCCCGGTCTCCGGGGGCAATGAGCAGTTCTTC; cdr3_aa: CASSPPVSGGNEQFF
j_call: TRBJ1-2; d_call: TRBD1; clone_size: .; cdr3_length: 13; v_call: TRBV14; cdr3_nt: TGTGCCAGCAGCCGACAGGGGAACTATGGCTACACCTTC; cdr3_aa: CASSRQGNYGYTF
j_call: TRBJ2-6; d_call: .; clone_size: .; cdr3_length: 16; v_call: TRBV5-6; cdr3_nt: TGTGCCAGCAGCCCAAGGGGGTATTCTGGGGCCAACGTCCTGACTTTC; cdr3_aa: CASSPRGYSGANVLTF
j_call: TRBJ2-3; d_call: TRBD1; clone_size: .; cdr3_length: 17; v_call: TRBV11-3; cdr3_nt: TGTGCCAGCAGCTCCGGGTGGGGACAGCCAGAATCAGATACGCAGTATTTT; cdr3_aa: CASSSGWGQPESDTQYF
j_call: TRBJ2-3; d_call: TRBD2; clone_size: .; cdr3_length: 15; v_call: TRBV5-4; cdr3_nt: TGTGCCAGCAGCTTGCGGCGGGGGGCGGGAGATACGCAGTATTTT; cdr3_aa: CASSLRRGAGDTQYF
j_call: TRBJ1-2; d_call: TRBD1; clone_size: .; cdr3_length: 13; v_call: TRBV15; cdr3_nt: TGTGCCACCAGCACCGGACAGGTCTATGGCTACACCTTC; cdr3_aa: CATSTGQVYGYTF
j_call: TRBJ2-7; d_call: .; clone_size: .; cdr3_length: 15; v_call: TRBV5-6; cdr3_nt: TGTGCCAGCAGCTTGGCGGTCCAGGATCCCTACGAGCAGTACTTC; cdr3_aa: CASSLAVQDPYEQYF
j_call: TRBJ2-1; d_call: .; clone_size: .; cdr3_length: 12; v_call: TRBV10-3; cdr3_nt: TGTGCCATCAGTGACAGAAACAATGAGCAGTTCTTC; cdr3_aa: CAISDRNNEQFF
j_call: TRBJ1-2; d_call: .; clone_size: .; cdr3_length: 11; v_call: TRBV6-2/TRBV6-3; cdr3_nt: TGTGCCAGCAGTTCAGCGGGGGGCTACACCTTC; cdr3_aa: CASSSAGGYTF
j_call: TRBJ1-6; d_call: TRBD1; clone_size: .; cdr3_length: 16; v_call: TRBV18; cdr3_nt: TGTGCCAGCTCACCCCAAGGGCCAGGGGGTAGTTCACCCCTCCACTTT; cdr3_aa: CASSPQGPGGSSPLHF